Presented here are 29 T cell receptor beta chains from one specimen sequenced in a study of beta chain features in type 1 diabetes. cDNA synthesis used the whole RNA isolate, giving expressed TCRB sequences. Produced via immunoSEQ multiplex PCR; TCRdb's table is partial and in-frame only. This sample carries about 410,000 clones, around 13% of them seen once, and the ten largest clones take around 0.039%. Sequenced: naive CD4+ T cells from blood. The receptors originated from a man aged 25 to 45 in good health.

In this sample, this clone turned up a few times. This sequence joins TRBV10-3 and TRBJ2-7, with D unclear. The CDR3 consists of 16 residues. The germline gives CDR1 ENHRY, CDR2 SYGVKD. V was pared by 7 bases and J by 0 bases, with 19 bases between. CDR3 in amino acids: CAIMRFGSLHSYEQYF. The DNA for the CDR3 is TGTGCCATCATGAGGTTTGGCAGCCTTCACTCCTACGAGCAGTACTTC.

The chain recombines TRBV5-4 with TRBJ2-5, with 11 bases that match TRBD2. Germline V gene lookup returns CDR1 SGHNT and CDR2 YYREEE (reference sequence). The CDR3 covers 16 residues. J was trimmed by 6 bases and V by 0 bases; bases with no gene match: 7. CDR3 sequence reads: CASSLELAGVGKTQYF. DNA of the CDR3: TGTGCCAGCAGCTTGGAACTAGCGGGAGTTGGCAAGACCCAGTACTTC. The full variable domain, completed using reference TRBV5-4 and TRBJ2-5, is ETGVTQSPTHLIKTRGQQVTLRCSSQSGHNTVSWYQQALGQGPQFIFQYYREEENGRGNFPPRFSGLQFPNYSSELNVNALELDDSALYLCASSLELAGVGKTQYFGPGTRLLVL.

This chain uses TRBV30 with TRBJ2-1, with a possible D match to TRBD2 (5 bases). Trimming stripped 1 base from V and 6 bases from J, with 13 bases between. The germline V gene encodes CDR1 GTSNPN and CDR2 SVGIG (reference sequence). The CDR3 extends over 14 amino acids. The DNA of the CDR3 is TGTGCCTGGAGTGGAGGGCGCAAGGGCAATGAGCAGTTCTTC. It codes for CAWSGGRKGNEQFF.

This clone has a handful of counts. This rearrangement joins TRBV19 to TRBJ2-7; 9 bases are shared with TRBD1. Germline CDR1 reads LNHDA; CDR2 reads SQIVND (reference sequence). This CDR3 comprises 14 residues. The V and J ends lost 5 bases and 3 bases, in that order; junction bases with no gene match: 5. CDR3 DNA sequence: TGTGCCAGTAGTTCCGACAGGGGGTTCTACGAGCAGTACTTC. Protein product: CASSSDRGFYEQYF.

This clone was seen a few times. The chain uses TRBV7-2 and TRBJ2-1, with D uncertain. Trimming took 1 base from V and 12 from J, leaving 7 bases between them. CDR3 length: 11 residues. Germline-derived CDR1 and CDR2 are SGHTA and FQGNSA. CDR3 nucleotides: TGTGCCAGCAGCTTAGAGTCAGGGCAGTTCTTC. This gives the protein CASSLESGQFF.

This clone has more than one count but fewer than ten. The rearrangement joins TRBV7-2 to TRBJ2-7; D assignment may be TRBD1 or TRBD2 (5 bases each). Trimming shortened V by 8 bases and J by 2 bases, and 13 bases separated the two germline ends. This CDR3 is 13 amino acids long. Germline V gives CDR1 SGHTA, CDR2 FQGNSA. CDR3 in amino acids: CASHRGLTYEQYF. The CDR3 nucleotides are TGTGCCAGCCATCGGGGCCTGACCTACGAGCAGTACTTC.

The rearrangement links TRBV23-1 to TRBJ2-7; no clear D gene. TRBV23-1 has ORF status, its function being uncertain. Trimming pared 6 bases from V and 7 bases from J, leaving 13 bases between. CDR3 length: 12 amino acids. The CDR3 bases are TGCGCCAGCAGCGGGTGGCCGTTTGAGCAGTACGTC. This sequence encodes CASSGWPFEQYV.

This clone has a single count. The J gene is TRBJ2-5, the V gene TRBV11-2, with D hard to call. V was clipped by 2 bases and J by 7 bases, with 11 bases between them. The CDR3 runs 13 residues. Germline CDR1 is SGHAT and CDR2 is FQNNGV. CDR3 loop: CASSLIPSGTQYF. In DNA form, the CDR3 reads TGTGCCAGCAGCTTAATTCCTTCGGGGACCCAGTACTTC.

The table lists this clone with a few counts. The chain couples TRBV7-9 to TRBJ1-2; TRBD1 is a possible D gene (5 bases). Trimming shortened V by 6 bases and J by 4 bases, and 12 bases separated the two germline ends. The V gene's germline CDR1 is SEHNR and CDR2 FQNEAQ (reference sequence). The CDR3 length is 13 residues. DNA of the CDR3: TGTGCCAGCAGGCGTCAGGGAGCCTATGGCTACACCTTC. The encoded protein is CASRRQGAYGYTF. The whole variable domain, remainder taken from reference TRBV7-9 and TRBJ1-2, is DTGVSQNPRHKITKRGQNVTFRCDPISEHNRLYWYRQTLGQGPEFLTYFQNEAQLEKSRLLSDRFSAERPKGSFSTLEIQRTEQGDSAMYLCASRRQGAYGYTFGSGTRLTVV.

The chain carries TRBV29-1 and TRBJ2-2; TRBD2 might be the D (7 bases). Deletions cut 4 bases from V and 3 bases from J, with 15 bases between. The length of the CDR3 is 15 residues. Germline V gene lookup returns CDR1 SQVTM and CDR2 ANQGSEA. The DNA of the CDR3 is TGCAGCGTTGGGGGGCTAGCGGCATACACCGGGGAGCTGTTTTTT. Its translation is CSVGGLAAYTGELFF.

The J gene is TRBJ2-5, the V gene TRBV12-5, with a possible D match to TRBD2 (6 bases). This CDR3 has 14 amino acids. V was pared by 4 bases and J by 9 bases, with 18 bases between. Germline CDR1 LGHNT, CDR2 FRNRAP. For the CDR3, the DNA is TGTGCTAGTGGTTCTTGGGACTCCACGGAGGCCCAGTACTTC. This encodes CASGSWDSTEAQYF.

This clone has more than one count but fewer than ten. The rearrangement links TRBV7-2 to TRBJ1-5; D remains unclear. Germline V lookup: CDR1 SGHTA, CDR2 FQGNSA. The germline V and J ends were trimmed by 2 bases and 8 bases, with 13 bases remaining between them. The CDR3 length is 14 residues. CDR3 loop: CASSLNLAREPQHF. The CDR3, as DNA: TGTGCCAGCAGCTTAAATCTTGCGCGGGAGCCCCAGCATTTT.

This clone was seen more than once but under ten times. The chain links TRBV25-1 to TRBJ2-7; D gene unclear. V lost 2 bases and J lost 5, with 10 bases in between. The germline CDR1 and CDR2 sequences are MGHDK and SYGVNS. The CDR3 extends over 13 amino acids. The chain's CDR3 is CASSEKNSNEQYF. DNA of the CDR3: TGTGCCAGCAGTGAAAAGAACAGCAACGAGCAGTACTTC.

This sequence joins TRBV5-1 and TRBJ2-7; D unclear. Germline V CDR1 and CDR2: SGHRS, YFSETQ. The CDR3 runs to 14 residues. Trimming removed 2 bases at V and 4 bases at J, with 13 bases between. CDR3 residues: CASSFITPWYEQYV. The CDR3 DNA follows: TGCGCCAGCAGCTTCATAACACCTTGGTACGAGCAGTACGTC.

This clone appeared many times. This CDR3 reads CASSEETQYF. In DNA form, the CDR3 reads TGTGCCAGCAGTGAAGAGACCCAGTACTTC. This chain connects TRBV2 to TRBJ2-5, with D hard to call. The CDR3 has 10 amino acids. The V and J ends lost 1 base and 6 bases respectively, with 0 bases between them. CDR1 and CDR2 from the germline V gene are SNHLY and FYNNEI.

The chain has TRBV4-3 and TRBJ2-7; the match to TRBD1 covers 8 bases. The CDR3 is made up of 18 amino acids. Looked up from germline, CDR1 is LGHNA and CDR2 is YSLEER. With 4 bases clipped from V and 2 bases from J, the junction kept 16 bases outside the gene matches. The CDR3 reads CASSRRSLDRGETYEQYF. The DNA for the CDR3 is TGCGCCAGCAGCCGAAGGTCCCTCGACAGGGGCGAGACCTACGAGCAGTACTTC.

This chain links TRBV10-3 with TRBJ2-5, with D possibly matching TRBD2 (5 bases). Germline CDR1 and CDR2: ENHRY and SYGVKD. The V end was cut by 3 bases, the J end by 3 bases, with 8 bases between. This CDR3 comprises 13 residues. CDR3: CAISENGEETQYF. The CDR3 DNA follows: TGTGCCATCAGTGAAAACGGGGAAGAGACCCAGTACTTC.

The J gene is TRBJ1-5, the V gene TRBV27, with D maybe TRBD1 (5 bases). V lost 2 bases, J lost 3 bases, and 8 bases lay in between. CDR1 MNHEY and CDR2 SMNVEV come from the germline V gene (reference sequence). This CDR3 spans 14 amino acids. The CDR3 region has the DNA TGTGCCAGCAGTTTAGGGGCTTTCAATCAGCCCCAGCATTTT. It codes for CASSLGAFNQPQHF.

The J gene is TRBJ2-1, the V gene TRBV11-2; a weak D match, TRBD2 (5 bases). The CDR3 is 13 residues long. V was pared by 1 base and J by 13 bases, with 14 bases between. Germline V gene lookup returns CDR1 SGHAT and CDR2 FQNNGV. DNA for the CDR3: TGTGCCAGCAGCTTAGTGAGGGAGACTGGACAGTTCTTC. It encodes CASSLVRETGQFF. Drawing the rest from reference TRBV11-2 and TRBJ2-1, the complete variable domain is EAGVAQSPRYKIIEKRQSVAFWCNPISGHATLYWYQQILGQGPKLLIQFQNNGVVDDSQLPKDRFSAERLKGVDSTLKIQPAKLEDSAVYLCASSLVRETGQFFGPGTRLTVL.

V and J are TRBV4-1 and TRBJ2-1, with D uncertain. V was shortened by 2 bases and J by 6 bases, with 17 bases between the two germline ends. CDR1 is MGHRA, CDR2 YSYEKL, per germline. This CDR3 comprises 16 residues. CDR3 DNA: TGCGCCAGCAGCCAAAATCTAGGATATGGTGTCAATGAGCAGTTCTTC. This sequence encodes CASSQNLGYGVNEQFF.

There are a few counts of this clone. The rearrangement joins TRBV11-3 to TRBJ2-5, with TRBD1 identical over 7 bases. The CDR3 contains 14 residues. Germline V gives CDR1 SGHNT, CDR2 YENEEA. With 1 base clipped from V and 5 bases from J, the junction kept 4 bases outside the gene matches. This CDR3 is CASSLVRGRETQYF. The CDR3 nucleotides are TGTGCCAGCAGCTTAGTGAGGGGGCGCGAGACCCAGTACTTC.

This clone was observed a handful of times. V gene TRBV19 combines with J gene TRBJ2-1, with 8 bases lining up with TRBD2. J lost 6 bases, V lost 4 bases, and 5 bases had no gene match. The germline V gene encodes CDR1 LNHDA and CDR2 SQIVND (reference sequence). The CDR3 is 14 residues long. For the CDR3, the DNA is TGTGCCAGTAGTAAACCTAGCGGGCGCAATGAGCAGTTCTTC. It translates to CASSKPSGRNEQFF.

This clone was observed a few times. CDR3 nucleotide sequence: TGTGCCAGCAGCGTAACCCCTGGAGCAACTAATGAAAAACTGTTTTTT. Its translation is CASSVTPGATNEKLFF. The V call is TRBV9, the J call TRBJ1-4; D gene ambiguous. Germline CDR1 and CDR2: SGDLS and YYNGEE. The CDR3 sequence is 16 residues long. V was shortened by 1 base and J by 0 bases, with 10 bases between the two germline ends.

The V and J genes are TRBV5-1 and TRBJ2-3; unclear D gene. V was cut by 0 bases and J by 3 bases, with 11 bases left in between. The length of the CDR3 is 15 residues. The germline gives CDR1 SGHRS, CDR2 YFSETQ. CDR3 protein: CASSLGLKRTDTQYF. The DNA for the CDR3 is TGCGCCAGCAGCTTGGGACTTAAGAGGACAGATACGCAGTATTTT.

This clone was recorded a few times. Because the CDR3 is missing its conserved closing phenylalanine or tryptophan, this is likely a read error. The DNA is omitted, as the CDR3 cannot be located on it reliably, and the CDR3 follows TCRdb's listing. This CDR3 is CASSLARAQTASYI. The chain recombines TRBV11-2 with TRBJ2-7. A total of 14 residues make up the CDR3, ends included. The germline gives CDR1 SGHAT, CDR2 FQNNGV.

This clone turned up a few times. This chain uses TRBV15 with TRBJ2-3; maybe TRBD2 (5 bases). Germline V CDR1 and CDR2: LNHNV, YYDKDF (reference sequence). V was pared by 4 bases and J by 6 bases, with 8 bases between. The CDR3 is made up of 12 amino acids. This CDR3 is CATSKEEDTQYF. As DNA, the CDR3 is TGTGCCACCAGCAAGGAGGAGGATACGCAGTATTTT.

This clone was found a few times. The V and J genes are TRBV4-3 and TRBJ2-7; 7 bases agree with TRBD1. This CDR3 spans 15 amino acids. CDR1 LGHNA and CDR2 YSLEER come from the germline V gene. Trimming removed 3 bases from V and 4 bases from J; junction bases left unmatched: 9. The CDR3 reads CASSHTTGQPYEQYF. CDR3 coding DNA: TGCGCCAGCAGCCACACGACGGGACAGCCTTACGAGCAGTACTTC.

This clone was detected a few times. The chain recombines TRBV9 with TRBJ2-6; D not certain. Per the germline V gene, CDR1 is SGDLS and CDR2 is YYNGEE. The ends were cut back, 5 bases at V and 2 bases at J, with 23 bases in the middle. This CDR3 spans 19 amino acids. In DNA, the CDR3 is TGTGCCAGCAGTGCGACCCGGCAGGCCCTTAGTACTGGGGCCAACGTCCTGACTTTC. Translated, it gives CASSATRQALSTGANVLTF.

Here the CDR3 DNA reads TGTGCCAGCAGCCGCCTCAGGGGGGGACAATTGTCCCACGAGCAGTACGTC. Its translation: CASSRLRGGQLSHEQYV. This chain connects TRBV11-2 to TRBJ2-7; TRBD1 or TRBD2 may be the D gene (7 bases each). V shed 5 bases and J shed 5 bases, with 25 bases lying between them. Per the germline V gene, CDR1 is SGHAT and CDR2 is FQNNGV. The CDR3 is made up of 17 amino acids.